The 27 T cell receptor beta chains presented below share a single source sample, sequenced in a study of blood T cell repertoires in COVID-19. Some clones are missing from TCRdb's copy, which holds only in-frame ones; the method was immunoSEQ multiplex PCR. Among some 250,000 clones listed, about 89% were seen once. Sequencing was done on a sample of PBMCs or T cells enriched from blood (not recorded which). These receptor sequences come from a man aged 35 to 55 who had recovered from COVID-19.

This chain joins TRBV19 and TRBJ2-1, with TRBD2 identical over 10 bases. Trimming removed 5 bases from V and 4 bases from J; junction bases left unmatched: 8. Germline CDR1 reads LNHDA; CDR2 reads SQIVND (reference sequence). The CDR3 extends over 16 amino acids. The CDR3, as DNA: TGTGCCAGTAGTCTCGAACGGACTAGCGGTTACAATGAGCAGTTCTTC. Amino acid sequence: CASSLERTSGYNEQFF.

The V call is TRBV10-3, the J call TRBJ2-7; TRBD1 agrees at 10 bases. The CDR3 length is 14 residues. V lost 6 bases to trimming and J lost 0 bases; unmatched junction nucleotides: 2. The germline gives CDR1 ENHRY, CDR2 SYGVKD. CDR3 amino acids: CAIRGQGSSYEQYF. The CDR3 DNA reads TGTGCCATCAGGGGACAGGGGAGCTCCTACGAGCAGTACTTC.

The gene calls are TRBV2 and TRBJ1-1; TRBD1 agrees at 7 bases. The junction had 8 bases not matched to a gene; V was cut back by 7 bases and J by 0 bases. In germline, CDR1 is SNHLY, CDR2 FYNNEI. The length of the CDR3 is 15 residues. CDR3 residues: CASTLTGLMNTEAFF. The CDR3 DNA is TGTGCCAGCACCCTGACAGGGCTCATGAACACTGAAGCTTTCTTT.

The V and J genes are TRBV6-2 or TRBV6-3 and TRBJ2-7, with 12 bases identical to TRBD2. The CDR3 contains 16 residues. Germline assignment: CDR1 MNHEY and CDR2 SVGEGT. V was clipped by 5 bases and J by 1 base; unmatched bases: 6. The CDR3 protein is CASSGSGTSGSYEQYF. The DNA for the CDR3 is TGTGCCAGCAGTGGGTCCGGGACTAGCGGGTCCTACGAGCAGTACTTC.

This chain joins TRBV5-1 and TRBJ2-1; 10 bases are a match to TRBD2. The ends lost 4 bases at V and 2 bases at J; junction bases unmatched: 3. Germline-derived CDR1 and CDR2 are SGHRS and YFSETQ. The CDR3 has 15 amino acids. The CDR3 bases are TGCGCCAGCAGCACTAGCGGGGAGGCCTACAATGAGCAGTTCTTC. This translates into CASSTSGEAYNEQFF.

The rearrangement joins TRBV7-9 to TRBJ1-1, with D possibly matching TRBD1 (6 bases). V was shortened by 5 bases and J by 1 base, with 17 bases between the two germline ends. Germline lookup yields CDR1 SEHNR and CDR2 FQNEAQ (reference sequence). This CDR3 is built from 16 residues. CDR3 sequence: CASSTEHSRGNTEAFF. The CDR3 DNA sequence: TGTGCCAGCAGCACAGAACACAGCAGGGGGAACACTGAAGCTTTCTTT. Based on the CDR3 plus reference TRBV7-9 and TRBJ1-1, the full variable domain is DTGVSQNPRHKITKRGQNVTFRCDPISEHNRLYWYRQTLGQGPEFLTYFQNEAQLEKSRLLSDRFSAERPKGSFSTLEIQRTEQGDSAMYLCASSTEHSRGNTEAFFGQGTRLTVV.

The rearrangement links TRBV18 to TRBJ2-7; TRBD2 might be the D (6 bases). The CDR3 length is 13 residues. The germline gives CDR1 KGHSH, CDR2 LQKENI. V gave up 5 bases and J gave up 2 bases, with 10 bases separating them. The CDR3 DNA is TGTGCCAGCTCATCCGGGGGTCCCTACGAGCAGTACTTC. Translation: CASSSGGPYEQYF. The full variable domain, in which reference TRBV18 and TRBJ2-7 provide the parts outside the CDR3, is NAGVMQNPRHLVRRRGQEARLRCSPMKGHSHVYWYRQLPEEGLKFMVYLQKENIIDESGMPKERFSAEFPKEGPSILRIQQVVRGDSAAYFCASSSGGPYEQYFGPGTRLTVT.

V gene TRBV9 combines with J gene TRBJ1-5; possibly TRBD1 for D (5 bases). CDR3 size: 14 residues. Trimming stripped 2 bases from V and 2 bases from J, with 8 bases between. Germline V CDR1 and CDR2: SGDLS, YYNGEE. The CDR3 nucleotides read TGTGCCAGCAGCGTTTCGGGGGGCAATCAGCCCCAGCATTTT. It specifies CASSVSGGNQPQHF.

The chain employs TRBV30 and TRBJ2-7; the D gene is possibly TRBD1 (6 bases). Per the germline V gene, CDR1 is GTSNPN and CDR2 is SVGIG (reference sequence). This CDR3 contains 14 residues. The V end lost 3 bases, the J end lost 3 bases, and 15 bases lay between the germline ends. DNA for the CDR3: TGTGCCTGGAGCGGGGAGAGGGGGAACTACGAGCAGTACTTC. Translated: CAWSGERGNYEQYF.

V usage is TRBV6-5 and J usage is TRBJ1-2; TRBD1 agrees at 10 bases. This CDR3 is 14 amino acids long. Germline V gene lookup returns CDR1 MNHEY and CDR2 SVGAGI. V lost 6 bases to trimming and J lost 5 bases; unmatched junction nucleotides: 6. CDR3 region: CASSPDRGRYGYTF. Written as DNA, the CDR3 is TGTGCCAGCAGCCCAGACAGGGGGCGTTATGGCTACACCTTC.

Only one count was recorded for this clone. The chain carries TRBV6-5 and TRBJ1-3; D unclear. CDR1 is MNHEY and CDR2 is SVGAGI in the germline V gene. The CDR3 is 14 residues long. The ends were cut back, 6 bases at V and 4 bases at J, with 13 bases in the middle. CDR3 nucleotide sequence: TGTGCCAGCAGATTCTCCACGGGGGGAAACACCATATATTTT. As protein: CASRFSTGGNTIYF.

The chain links TRBV29-1 to TRBJ1-1; no clear D gene. Germline V lookup: CDR1 SQVTM, CDR2 ANQGSEA. Trimming took off 3 bases at V and 7 bases at J, with 15 bases between the two ends. This CDR3 contains 13 residues. CDR3 protein: CSVEGQYKVEAFF. CDR3 nucleotides: TGCAGCGTTGAGGGCCAATACAAAGTTGAAGCTTTCTTT.

V gene TRBV3-1 (or the pseudogene TRBV3-2) combines with J gene TRBJ1-6; the D is unclear. Trimming cost V 5 bases and J 4 bases, with 12 bases left between them. The CDR3 has 15 residues. Germline V gene data show CDR1 as LGHDT and CDR2 as YNNKEL (reference sequence). The CDR3 sequence: CASSFRTGYNSPLHF. CDR3 nucleotide sequence: TGTGCCAGCAGCTTTAGGACTGGGTATAATTCACCCCTCCACTTT.

This chain's CDR3 is CASSLLAAGEYEQYF. CDR3 nucleotides: TGCGCCAGCAGCCTGCTGGCAGCGGGAGAATACGAGCAGTACTTC. The gene calls are TRBV4-1 and TRBJ2-7; 8 bases align to TRBD2. The CDR3 loop spans 15 amino acids. The junction had 9 bases not matched to a gene; V was cut back by 4 bases and J by 4 bases. Germline values: CDR1 MGHRA, CDR2 YSYEKL.

CDR3 loop: CASSSTGGSDNEQFF. The CDR3 nucleotides read TGTGCCAGCAGTTCGACAGGGGGCTCGGACAATGAGCAGTTCTTC. The rearrangement joins TRBV6-5 to TRBJ2-1; 10 bases align to TRBD1. The trim removed 4 bases at V and 5 bases at J, leaving 5 bases unmatched. Germline V CDR1 and CDR2: MNHEY, SVGAGI. The CDR3 covers 15 residues.

The chain is built from TRBV6-4 and TRBJ1-1; unclear D gene. This CDR3 has 13 amino acids. V lost 4 bases, J lost 4 bases, and 10 bases lay in between. The germline gives CDR1 MRHNA, CDR2 SNTAGT. The chain's CDR3 is CASSARAGTEAFF. The CDR3 nucleotides are TGTGCCAGCAGTGCGCGAGCGGGCACTGAAGCTTTCTTT.

This chain's CDR3 is CAWRQGKDQPQHF. For the CDR3, the DNA is TGTGCCTGGAGGCAGGGGAAGGATCAGCCCCAGCATTTT. The V call is TRBV30, the J call TRBJ1-5; a possible D gene is TRBD1 (6 bases). Germline V gene sequence: CDR1 GTSNPN, CDR2 SVGIG (reference sequence). Trimming left V 3 bases short and J 5 bases short, with 11 bases between. The CDR3 loop spans 13 amino acids.

The rearrangement links TRBV27 to TRBJ2-7, with a weak D call TRBD2 (6 bases). V was shortened by 3 bases and J by 5 bases, with 14 bases between the two germline ends. The CDR3 loop spans 14 amino acids. The germline V gene has CDR1 MNHEY and CDR2 SMNVEV (reference sequence). Here the CDR3 DNA reads TGTGCCAGCAGTTTCTCCCGGAGGGAAAACGAGCAGTACTTC. Translating gives CASSFSRRENEQYF.

The gene calls are TRBV18 and TRBJ2-7, with D possibly matching TRBD2 (5 bases). There are 16 residues in the CDR3. Per germline, CDR1 KGHSH and CDR2 LQKENI. The germline V and J ends were trimmed by 1 base and 5 bases, with 18 bases remaining between them. In nucleotides, the CDR3 is TGTGCCAGCTCACCACGTCTCGATGGGAGTAGTAACGAGCAGTACTTC. Translating it yields CASSPRLDGSSNEQYF.

The chain joins TRBV7-8 to TRBJ2-1, with 9 bases lining up with TRBD2. The germline V gene encodes CDR1 SGHVS and CDR2 FQNEAQ. The CDR3 loop spans 12 amino acids. V was pared by 5 bases and J by 15 bases, with 8 bases of the junction left unmatched. The CDR3 coding sequence is TGTGCCAGCAGCCGATTAGCGGGAGAATGGTTCTTC. Translated: CASSRLAGEWFF. Variable domain in full (rest from reference TRBV7-8 and TRBJ2-1): GAGVSQSPRYKVAKRGQDVALRCDPISGHVSLFWYQQALGQGPEFLTYFQNEAQLDKSGLPSDRFFAERPEGSVSTLKIQRTQQEDSAVYLCASSRLAGEWFFGPGTRLTVL.

V and J are TRBV10-3 and TRBJ1-1, with D hard to call. Looked up from germline, CDR1 is ENHRY and CDR2 is SYGVKD. V lost 3 bases and J lost 5, with 13 bases in between. The CDR3 sequence is 14 residues long. The CDR3, as DNA: TGTGCCATCAGTGATTTAGTGAGGGCAACTGAAGCTTTCTTT. Its protein is CAISDLVRATEAFF.

The chain has TRBV25-1 and TRBJ2-1; tentative D call: TRBD1 (5 bases). CDR1 and CDR2 (germline): MGHDK, SYGVNS. The CDR3 contains 13 residues. V was trimmed by 3 bases and J by 8 bases, leaving 11 bases between them. CDR3 residues: CASSDQGIDEQFF. DNA for the CDR3: TGTGCCAGCAGTGACCAGGGTATCGATGAGCAGTTCTTC.

The chain is built from TRBV3-1 (or the pseudogene TRBV3-2) and TRBJ2-1; 8 nucleotides match TRBD2. V lost 4 bases to trimming and J lost 4 bases; unmatched junction nucleotides: 6. CDR3 size: 15 residues. CDR1 is LGHDT and CDR2 is YNNKEL in the germline V gene (reference sequence). Here the CDR3 DNA reads TGTGCCAGCAGCCTAAGCGGGGGCTTGTACAATGAGCAGTTCTTC. This encodes CASSLSGGLYNEQFF.

This sequence joins TRBV18 and TRBJ2-7; TRBD1 agrees at 7 bases. V trimming: 6 bases; J trimming: 2 bases; junction bases outside the gene matches: 10. The germline CDR1 and CDR2 sequences are KGHSH and LQKENI. The CDR3 is 15 residues long. CDR3 nucleotide sequence: TGTGCCAGCTCTCCTACCACAGGGGACCCCTACGAGCAGTACTTC. Its translation: CASSPTTGDPYEQYF.

This clone appeared a few times. CDR3 nucleotide sequence: TGTGCCAGTAGTCGACAGTTCTCTGGGGCCAACGTCCTGACTTTC. It yields the protein CASSRQFSGANVLTF. The rearrangement links TRBV19 to TRBJ2-6, with TRBD1 as a possible D gene (5 bases). V was cut by 5 bases and J by 0 bases, with 8 bases left in between. The CDR3 is made up of 15 amino acids. The V gene's germline CDR1 is LNHDA and CDR2 SQIVND (reference sequence).

The J gene is TRBJ1-2, the V gene TRBV7-9, with D tentatively TRBD1 (6 bases). Trimming stripped 3 bases from V and 8 bases from J, with 10 bases between. This CDR3 spans 12 amino acids. The germline V gene encodes CDR1 SEHNR and CDR2 FQNEAQ (reference sequence). CDR3 DNA: TGTGCCAGCAGCTTTTCAGGGGCCGGCTACACCTTC. As protein: CASSFSGAGYTF. Combining the CDR3 with reference TRBV7-9 and TRBJ1-2 gives the whole variable domain DTGVSQNPRHKITKRGQNVTFRCDPISEHNRLYWYRQTLGQGPEFLTYFQNEAQLEKSRLLSDRFSAERPKGSFSTLEIQRTEQGDSAMYLCASSFSGAGYTFGSGTRLTVV.

The chain links TRBV2 to TRBJ1-4, with TRBD1 matching 9 bases. The CDR3 has 15 amino acids. The junction had 10 bases not matched to a gene; V was cut back by 7 bases and J by 7 bases. Germline CDR1 SNHLY, CDR2 FYNNEI. The CDR3: CASKRGQGKSEKLFF. The CDR3 DNA follows: TGTGCCAGCAAGAGAGGACAGGGGAAGTCTGAAAAACTGTTTTTT.